What follows are 5 T cell receptor beta chains derived from one specimen sequenced in a study of CD8 T cells in ankylosing spondylitis. TCRdb processed the 5' RACE reads anew with MiXCR; each CDR3 protein has one entry. The data show 40,000 or so distinct CDR3 sequences, approximately 11% seen once. Sample: blood, either unsorted or a sorted T cell fraction (not recorded which). These receptors all come from a male donor with ankylosing spondylitis or in good health (not recorded which).

This clonotype was detected many times. This chain links TRBV12-3 or TRBV12-4 with TRBJ2-7, with D tentatively TRBD2 (7 bases). Between the trimmed V and J ends, which lost 8 bases and 3 bases, there was a span of 20 bases. The CDR3 is 15 residues long. In DNA, the CDR3 is TGTGCCAGCGGCAATGGGGGGGCTAGCGTCTACGAGCAGTACTTC. It translates to CASGNGGASVYEQYF.

This clonotype was seen repeatedly, ten times or more. V usage is TRBV6-6 and J usage is TRBJ1-1; TRBD1 is a possible D gene (5 bases). CDR1 and CDR2 (germline): MNHNY, SVGAGI (reference sequence). V lost 5 bases and J 8 bases, leaving 12 bases between the germline ends. This CDR3 has 12 residues. The CDR3 region has the DNA TGTGCCAGCAGTGCGCCGGGACGGGAAGCTTTCTTT. It specifies CASSAPGREAFF.

This clonotype was detected many times. V usage is TRBV5-1 and J usage is TRBJ2-3; either TRBD1 or TRBD2 may supply D (5 bases each). The CDR3 is 14 residues long. CDR1 is SGHRS, CDR2 YFSETQ, per germline. V lost 0 bases and J lost 6, with 11 bases in between. The CDR3 is CASSLDPGTDTQYF. DNA for the CDR3: TGCGCCAGCAGCTTGGATCCAGGGACGGATACGCAGTATTTT.

This clonotype has at least ten counts. The CDR3 nucleotides read TGCAGTGTCCACCCGGGACTAGCAGTCGATACGCAGTATTTT. This translates into CSVHPGLAVDTQYF. The chain carries TRBV20-1 and TRBJ2-3; 9 bases are a match to TRBD2. CDR1 and CDR2 from the germline V gene are DFQATT and SNEGSKA (reference sequence). CDR3 size: 14 residues. V was clipped by 7 bases and J by 6 bases; unmatched bases: 11.

The sample holds many counts of this clonotype. The V gene is TRBV5-1, the J gene TRBJ2-3; D gene ambiguous. V was pared by 0 bases and J by 6 bases, with 11 bases between. Germline V gene data show CDR1 as SGHRS and CDR2 as YFSETQ. The CDR3 sequence is 14 residues long. The CDR3 coding sequence is TGCGCCAGCAGCTTGGTGGGTCGACTGGATACGCAGTATTTT. Its protein product is CASSLVGRLDTQYF.